This TCR beta chain derives from a study of blood T cells in healthy people across ages. To note about this clonotype: Its antigen is unknown.

Each donor was a healthy Caucasian individual from Russia, aged roughly 6 to 100. Study-level results: Because sorting was not performed, PBMCs prevented conclusive naive versus antigen-experienced comparison. Higher diversity and more naive CD4+ cells were features of long-lived donors, compared to aged donors.

Germline trimming cut 0 bases from V and 6 bases from J; bases unmatched to any gene: 9. The CDR3 has 16 amino acids. CDR1 SGHRS and CDR2 YFSETQ come from the germline V gene. With a J-beta primer mix and a sample-barcoded 5' primer, a second PCR ran about 7 to 12 cycles. TCRdb itself ran the 5' RACE reads through MiXCR, one entry per CDR3 protein. The profile shows about 720,000 distinct CDR3 sequences, around 25% of them singletons. These data were also filed under a second study, of T cells of mothers and their children. In that study: Each donor was one of three healthy Caucasian mothers or one of their six children.

The sequence derives from a boy between 10 and 17 years old in good health. The material sequenced was blood. The chain couples TRBV5-1 to TRBJ2-3, with 8 bases aligning to TRBD2. The CDR3 loop is CASSLDRGGEGDTQYF. The CDR3 DNA reads as TGCGCCAGCAGCTTGGATCGGGGGGGCGAGGGGGATACGCAGTATTTT. Drawing the rest from reference TRBV5-1 and TRBJ2-3, the complete variable domain is KAGVTQTPRYLIKTRGQQVTLSCSPISGHRSVSWYQQTPGQGLQFLFEYFSETQRNKGNFPGRFSGRQFSNSRSEMNVSTLELGDSALYLCASSLDRGGEGDTQYFGPGTRLTVL.